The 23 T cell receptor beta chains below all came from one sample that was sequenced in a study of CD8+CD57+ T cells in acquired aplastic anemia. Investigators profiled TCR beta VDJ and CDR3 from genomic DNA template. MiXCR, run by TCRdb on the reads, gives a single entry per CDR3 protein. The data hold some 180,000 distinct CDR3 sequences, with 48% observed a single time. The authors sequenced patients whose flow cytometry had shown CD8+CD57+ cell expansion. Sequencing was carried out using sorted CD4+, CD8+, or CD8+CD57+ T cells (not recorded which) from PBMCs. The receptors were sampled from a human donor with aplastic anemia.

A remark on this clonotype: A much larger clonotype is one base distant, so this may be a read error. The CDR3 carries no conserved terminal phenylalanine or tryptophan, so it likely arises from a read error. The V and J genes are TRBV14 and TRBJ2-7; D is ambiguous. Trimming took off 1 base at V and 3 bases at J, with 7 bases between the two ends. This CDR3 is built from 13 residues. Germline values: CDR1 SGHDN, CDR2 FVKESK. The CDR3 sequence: CASSQGHIYEQYL. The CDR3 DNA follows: TGTGCCAGCAGCCAAGGCCACATCTACGAGCAGTACCTC.

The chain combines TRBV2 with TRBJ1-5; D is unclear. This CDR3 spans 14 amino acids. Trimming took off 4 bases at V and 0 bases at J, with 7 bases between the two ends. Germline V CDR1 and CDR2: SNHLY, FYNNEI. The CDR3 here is CASSGGNSNQPQHF. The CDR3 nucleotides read TGTGCCAGCAGTGGAGGGAATAGCAATCAGCCCCAGCATTTT.

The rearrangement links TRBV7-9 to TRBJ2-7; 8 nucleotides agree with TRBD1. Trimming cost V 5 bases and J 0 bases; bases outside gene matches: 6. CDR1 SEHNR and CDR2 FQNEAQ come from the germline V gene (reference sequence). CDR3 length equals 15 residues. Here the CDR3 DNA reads TGTGCCAGCAGCCAGCCGACAGGGGACTCCTACGAGCAGTACTTC. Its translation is CASSQPTGDSYEQYF.

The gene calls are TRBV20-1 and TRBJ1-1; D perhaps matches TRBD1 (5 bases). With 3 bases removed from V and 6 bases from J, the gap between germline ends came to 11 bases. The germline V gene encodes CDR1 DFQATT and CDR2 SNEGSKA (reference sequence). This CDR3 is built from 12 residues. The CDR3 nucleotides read TGCAGTGCTAGTATGGGGACCGCTGAAGCTTTCTTT. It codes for CSASMGTAEAFF.

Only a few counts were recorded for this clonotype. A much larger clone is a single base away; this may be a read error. CDR3 coding DNA: TGTGCCAGCAGCTTAACGGCTAGCCACGCAAACACCGGGGAGCTGTTTTTT. It encodes CASSLTASHANTGELFF. The rearrangement uses TRBV7-2 and TRBJ2-2; tentative D call: TRBD2 (5 bases). Trimming pared 2 bases from V and 2 bases from J, leaving 15 bases between. The length of the CDR3 is 17 residues. Per germline, CDR1 SGHTA and CDR2 FQGNSA.

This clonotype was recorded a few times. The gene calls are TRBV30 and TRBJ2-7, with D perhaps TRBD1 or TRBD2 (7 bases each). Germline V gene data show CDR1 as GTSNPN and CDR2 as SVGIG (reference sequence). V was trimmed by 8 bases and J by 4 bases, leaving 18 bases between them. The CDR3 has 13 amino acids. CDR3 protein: CAHQGGNGYEQYF. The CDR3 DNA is TGTGCCCACCAGGGGGGGAACGGTTACGAGCAGTACTTC.

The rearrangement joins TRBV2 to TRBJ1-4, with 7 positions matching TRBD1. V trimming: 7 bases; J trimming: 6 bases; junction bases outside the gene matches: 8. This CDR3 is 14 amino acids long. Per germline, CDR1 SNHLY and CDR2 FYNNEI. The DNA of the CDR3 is TGTGCCAGCACAAGGGACAGTGACTATGAAAAACTGTTTTTT. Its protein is CASTRDSDYEKLFF.

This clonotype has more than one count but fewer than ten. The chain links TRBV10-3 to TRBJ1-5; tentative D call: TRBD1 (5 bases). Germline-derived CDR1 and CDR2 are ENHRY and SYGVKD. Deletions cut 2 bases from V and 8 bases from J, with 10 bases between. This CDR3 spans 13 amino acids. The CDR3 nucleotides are TGTGCCATCAGTGAGACAGGCGGAGAGCCCCAGCATTTT. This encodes CAISETGGEPQHF.

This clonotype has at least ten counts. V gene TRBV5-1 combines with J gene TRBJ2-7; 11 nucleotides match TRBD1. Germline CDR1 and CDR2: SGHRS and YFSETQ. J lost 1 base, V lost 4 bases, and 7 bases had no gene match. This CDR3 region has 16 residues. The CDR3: CASSPGQGAGSYEQYF. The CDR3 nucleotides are TGCGCCAGCAGCCCCGGACAGGGGGCGGGTTCCTACGAGCAGTACTTC. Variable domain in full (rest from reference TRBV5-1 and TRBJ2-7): KAGVTQTPRYLIKTRGQQVTLSCSPISGHRSVSWYQQTPGQGLQFLFEYFSETQRNKGNFPGRFSGRQFSNSRSEMNVSTLELGDSALYLCASSPGQGAGSYEQYFGPGTRLTVT.

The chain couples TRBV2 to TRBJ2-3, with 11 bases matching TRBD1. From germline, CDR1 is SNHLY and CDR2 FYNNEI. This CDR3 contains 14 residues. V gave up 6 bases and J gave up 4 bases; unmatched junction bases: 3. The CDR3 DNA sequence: TGTGCCAGCAGACAGGGACAGGGGGCAGATACGCAGTATTTT. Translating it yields CASRQGQGADTQYF.

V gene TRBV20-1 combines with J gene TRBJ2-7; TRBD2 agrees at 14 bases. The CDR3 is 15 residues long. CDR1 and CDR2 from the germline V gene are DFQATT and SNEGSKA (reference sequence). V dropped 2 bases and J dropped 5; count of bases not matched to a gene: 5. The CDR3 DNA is TGCAGTGCTAGACTGACTAGCGGGGGGGCCGACGAGCAGTACTTC. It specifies CSARLTSGGADEQYF.

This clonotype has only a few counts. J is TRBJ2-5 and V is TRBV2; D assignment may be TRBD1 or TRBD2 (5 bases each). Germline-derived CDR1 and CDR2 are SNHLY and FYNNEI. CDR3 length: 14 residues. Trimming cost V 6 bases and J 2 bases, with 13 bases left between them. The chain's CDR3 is CASRDTRGQETQYF. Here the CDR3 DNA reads TGTGCCAGCAGGGACACGAGGGGACAAGAGACCCAGTACTTC.

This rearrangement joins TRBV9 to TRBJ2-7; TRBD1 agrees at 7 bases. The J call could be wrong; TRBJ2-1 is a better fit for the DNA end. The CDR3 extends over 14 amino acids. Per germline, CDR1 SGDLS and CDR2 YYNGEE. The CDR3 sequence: CASSVGPGGNEQFF. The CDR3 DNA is TGTGCCAGCAGCGTCGGTCCAGGGGGAAATGAGCAGTTCTTC.

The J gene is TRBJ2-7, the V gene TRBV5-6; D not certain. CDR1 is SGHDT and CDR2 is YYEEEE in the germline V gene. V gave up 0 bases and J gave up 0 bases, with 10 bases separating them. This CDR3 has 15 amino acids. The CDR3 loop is CASSLGGMSSYEQYF. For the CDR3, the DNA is TGTGCCAGCAGCTTGGGTGGCATGAGCTCCTACGAGCAGTACTTC.

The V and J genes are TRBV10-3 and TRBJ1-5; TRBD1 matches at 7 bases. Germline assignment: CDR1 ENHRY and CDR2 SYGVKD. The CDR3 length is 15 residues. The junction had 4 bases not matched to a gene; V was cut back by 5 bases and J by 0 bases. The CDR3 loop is CAISRDSYSNQPQHF. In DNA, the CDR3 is TGTGCCATCAGTCGGGACAGCTATAGCAATCAGCCCCAGCATTTT.

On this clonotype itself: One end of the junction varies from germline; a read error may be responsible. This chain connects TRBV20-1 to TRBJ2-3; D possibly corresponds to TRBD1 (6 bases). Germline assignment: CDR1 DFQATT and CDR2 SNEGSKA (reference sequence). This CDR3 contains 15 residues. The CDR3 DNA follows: TGCAGTGCTAGAGATTTCACGGACAGCACAGATACGCAGTGTTTT. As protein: CSARDFTDSTDTQCF.

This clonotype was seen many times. This CDR3 reads CASSQTSGNEQFF. DNA for the CDR3: TGTGCCAGTAGCCAGACTAGCGGCAATGAGCAGTTCTTC. The rearrangement uses TRBV19 and TRBJ2-1; TRBD2 matches at 9 bases. Germline-derived CDR1 and CDR2 are LNHDA and SQIVND (reference sequence). V lost 6 bases and J lost 6; bases outside the gene matches: 3. The CDR3 contains 13 residues.

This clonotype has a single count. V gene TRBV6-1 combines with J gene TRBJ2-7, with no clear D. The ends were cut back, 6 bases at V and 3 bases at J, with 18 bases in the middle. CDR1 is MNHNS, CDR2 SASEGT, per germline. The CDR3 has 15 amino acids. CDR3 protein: CASSPSRQTYYEQYF. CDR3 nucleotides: TGTGCCAGCAGCCCCTCCAGGCAGACCTACTACGAGCAGTACTTC.

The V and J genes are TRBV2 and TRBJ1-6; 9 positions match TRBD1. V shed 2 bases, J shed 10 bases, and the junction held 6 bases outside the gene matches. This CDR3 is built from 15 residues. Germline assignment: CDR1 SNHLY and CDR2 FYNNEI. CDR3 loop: CASSEMGQGDSPLHF. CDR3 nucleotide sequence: TGTGCCAGCAGTGAAATGGGACAGGGTGACTCACCCCTCCACTTT.

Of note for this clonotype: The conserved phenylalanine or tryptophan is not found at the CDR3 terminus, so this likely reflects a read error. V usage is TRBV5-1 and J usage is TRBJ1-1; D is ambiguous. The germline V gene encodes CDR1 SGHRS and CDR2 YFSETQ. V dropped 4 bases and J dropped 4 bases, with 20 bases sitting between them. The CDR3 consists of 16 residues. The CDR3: CASSPSPQAEGTEAFL. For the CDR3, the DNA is TGCGCCAGCAGCCCATCCCCCCAGGCCGAGGGCACTGAAGCTTTCCTT.

In DNA form, the CDR3 reads TGTGCCAGCAGCTTCGCAGGGGTCTCTGGAAACACCATATATTTT. Protein: CASSFAGVSGNTIYF. The J gene is TRBJ1-3, the V gene TRBV11-1; weak D call: TRBD1 (6 bases). V was pared by 3 bases and J by 0 bases, with 9 bases between. The CDR3 is 15 amino acids. Germline CDR1 and CDR2: SGHAT and FQDESV (reference sequence). Full variable domain (rest looked up from reference TRBV11-1 and TRBJ1-3): EAEVAQSPRYKITEKSQAVAFWCDPISGHATLYWYRQILGQGPELLVQFQDESVVDDSQLPKDRFSAERLKGVDSTLKIQPAELGDSAMYLCASSFAGVSGNTIYFGEGSWLTVV.

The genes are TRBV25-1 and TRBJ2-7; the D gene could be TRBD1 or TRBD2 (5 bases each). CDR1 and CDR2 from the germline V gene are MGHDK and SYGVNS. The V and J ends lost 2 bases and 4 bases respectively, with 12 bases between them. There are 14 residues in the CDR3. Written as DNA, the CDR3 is TGTGCCAGCAGTGAAGCCGGGACCAGATACGAGCAGTACTTC. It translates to CASSEAGTRYEQYF.

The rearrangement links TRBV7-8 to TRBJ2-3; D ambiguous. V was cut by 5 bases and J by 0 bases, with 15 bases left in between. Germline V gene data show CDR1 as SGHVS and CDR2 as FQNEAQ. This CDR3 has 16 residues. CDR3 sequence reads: CASSTPSHPSTDTQYF. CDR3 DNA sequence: TGTGCCAGCAGCACTCCCAGTCACCCTAGCACAGATACGCAGTATTTT.